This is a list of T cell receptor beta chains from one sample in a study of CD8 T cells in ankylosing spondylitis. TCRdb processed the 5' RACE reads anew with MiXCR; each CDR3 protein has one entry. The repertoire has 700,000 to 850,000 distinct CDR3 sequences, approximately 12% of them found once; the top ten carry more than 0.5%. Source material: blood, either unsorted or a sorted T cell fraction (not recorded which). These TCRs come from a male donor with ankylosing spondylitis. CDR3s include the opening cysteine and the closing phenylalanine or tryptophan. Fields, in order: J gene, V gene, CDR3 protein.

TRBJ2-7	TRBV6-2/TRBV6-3	CASSYSGVGGTYF
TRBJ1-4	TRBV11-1	CASSLARGQIPTNEKLFF
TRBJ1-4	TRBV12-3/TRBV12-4	CASSLGAGLANEKLFF
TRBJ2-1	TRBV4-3	CASSQSPPGGEQFF
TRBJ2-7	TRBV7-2	CASSLASAGAPYEQYF
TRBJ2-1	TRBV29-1	CSVERGGGVSEQFF
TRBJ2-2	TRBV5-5	CASSLDPYTGELFF
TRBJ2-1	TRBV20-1	CSATDRPYNEQFF
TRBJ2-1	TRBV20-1	CSARVPERELLLNEQFF
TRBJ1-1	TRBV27	CASSFLQGTEAFF